This T cell receptor beta chain was identified during a study of blood T cell repertoires in COVID-19. Study at large: Samples representing acute and convalescent COVID-19 were sourced from the United States, Italy and Spain. The cDNA or gDNA used as material had been derived from T cells, B-cell-depleted T cells, or PBMCs.

The CDR3 totals 12 residues. Trimming pared 6 bases from V and 2 bases from J, leaving 10 bases between. Germline loops: CDR1 SQVTM, CDR2 ANQGSEA. Assay: immunoSEQ multiplex PCR; the TCRdb copy retains only in-frame clones and omits some. Altogether more than 200,000 clones are present, around 87% being singletons, with the ten largest covering about 1.5%. Those enrolled, adults aged 18 to 89 years, came from under 25 US areas. Recovered participants had two consecutive negative NP/OP PCR tests, healthcare professional clearance, or symptom resolution. The chain links TRBV29-1 to TRBJ1-1; TRBD1 might be the D (6 bases). The sample consisted of PBMCs or T cells enriched from blood (not recorded which). The TCR originated in a woman in her forties or fifties who had recovered from COVID-19. The CDR3 is CSVWTANTEAFF. The CDR3 coding sequence is TGCAGCGTCTGGACAGCCAACACTGAAGCTTTCTTT.